This T cell receptor (beta chain) was found in a study of Graves' ophthalmopathy and Graves' hyperthyroidism. The overall study: Before any treatment, peripheral blood was taken at the initial diagnosis. Regarding the study as a whole: A model of 13 signatures distinguished ophthalmopathy from stable hyperthyroidism at about 86% sensitivity and roughly 80% specificity. Among expanded thyroid clonotypes above 0.001 frequency, most also occurred in blood.

Amplification from RNA transcripts yielded the TCR beta CDR3 regions. The first round was an RT-PCR with HTBI primers, and the second round was a multiplex PCR. TCRdb reprocessed the multiplex PCR reads via MiXCR and lists one record per CDR3 protein. In the table there are roughly 410,000 distinct CDR3 sequences, 15% of which are singletons. Germline-derived CDR1 and CDR2 are DFQATT and SNEGSKA (reference sequence). With V trimmed by 5 bases and J by 1 base, 11 bases remained unmatched. The CDR3 spans 15 residues. This clonotype came up many times. The target antigen is unknown. This TCR came from a woman aged 18-29 years with stable Graves' hyperthyroidism. The specimen was peripheral blood. The rearrangement joins TRBV20-1 to TRBJ2-7, with 7 bases aligning to TRBD2. CDR3: CSAASREVTSYEQYF. CDR3 coding DNA: TGCAGTGCTGCCTCCCGGGAGGTGACGTCCTACGAGCAGTACTTC.